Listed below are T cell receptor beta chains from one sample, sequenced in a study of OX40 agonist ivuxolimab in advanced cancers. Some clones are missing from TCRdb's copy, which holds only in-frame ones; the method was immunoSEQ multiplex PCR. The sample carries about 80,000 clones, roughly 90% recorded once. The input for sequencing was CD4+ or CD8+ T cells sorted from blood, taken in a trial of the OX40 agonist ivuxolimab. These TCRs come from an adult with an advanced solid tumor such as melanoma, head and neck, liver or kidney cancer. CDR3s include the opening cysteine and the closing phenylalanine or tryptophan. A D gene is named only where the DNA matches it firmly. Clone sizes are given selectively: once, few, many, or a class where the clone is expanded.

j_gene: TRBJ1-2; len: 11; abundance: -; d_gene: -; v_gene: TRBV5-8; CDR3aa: CASSSYYGYTF; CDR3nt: TGTGCCAGCAGCTCATACTATGGCTACACCTTC
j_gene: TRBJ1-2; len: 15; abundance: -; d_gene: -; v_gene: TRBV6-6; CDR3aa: CASKLDPGGTQGYTF; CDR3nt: TGTGCCAGCAAACTCGATCCTGGAGGGACCCAAGGCTACACCTTC
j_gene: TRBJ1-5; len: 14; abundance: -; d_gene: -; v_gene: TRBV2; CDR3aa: CASSETLSAQPQHF; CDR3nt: TGTGCCAGCAGCGAGACACTCAGTGCACAGCCCCAGCATTTT
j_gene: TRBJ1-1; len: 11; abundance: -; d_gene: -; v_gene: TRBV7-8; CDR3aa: CASSMNTEAFF; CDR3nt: TGTGCCAGCAGTATGAACACTGAAGCTTTCTTT
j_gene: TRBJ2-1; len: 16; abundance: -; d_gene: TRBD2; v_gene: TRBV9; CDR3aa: CASSPGAGGAYNEQFF; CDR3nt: TGTGCCAGCAGCCCCGGGGCGGGAGGGGCCTACAATGAGCAGTTCTTC
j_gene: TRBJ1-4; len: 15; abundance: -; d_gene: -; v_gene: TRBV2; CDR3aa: CASTNPGQTNEKLFF; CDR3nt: TGTGCCAGCACTAATCCGGGACAAACTAATGAAAAACTGTTTTTT
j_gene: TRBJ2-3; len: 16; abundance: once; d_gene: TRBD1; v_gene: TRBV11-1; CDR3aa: CASSVPGQSGTDTQYF; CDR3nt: TGTGCCAGCAGCGTACCGGGACAGTCGGGCACAGATACGCAGTATTTT
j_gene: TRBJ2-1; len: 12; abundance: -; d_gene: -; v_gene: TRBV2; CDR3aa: CASSEEINEQFF; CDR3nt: TGTGCCAGCAGTGAGGAGATCAATGAGCAGTTCTTC
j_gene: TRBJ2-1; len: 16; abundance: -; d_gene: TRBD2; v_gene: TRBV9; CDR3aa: CASSVGEAGVAYEQFF; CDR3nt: TGTGCCAGCAGCGTAGGGGAAGCGGGAGTAGCCTATGAGCAGTTCTTC
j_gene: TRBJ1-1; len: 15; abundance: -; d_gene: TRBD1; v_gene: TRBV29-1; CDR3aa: CSVVGRGTMNTEAFF; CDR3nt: TGCAGCGTTGTAGGCAGGGGGACGATGAACACTGAAGCTTTCTTT
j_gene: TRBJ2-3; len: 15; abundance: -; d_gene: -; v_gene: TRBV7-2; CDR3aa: CASASQGGGTDTQYF; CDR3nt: TGTGCCAGCGCCTCCCAGGGGGGGGGCACAGATACGCAGTATTTT
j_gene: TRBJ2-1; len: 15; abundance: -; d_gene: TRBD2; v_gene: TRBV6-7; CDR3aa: CASSRPGLAVNEQFF; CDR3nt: TGTGCCAGCAGCCGTCCGGGACTAGCGGTCAATGAGCAGTTCTTC
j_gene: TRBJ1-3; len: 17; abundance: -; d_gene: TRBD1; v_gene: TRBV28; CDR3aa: CAKYPRGYRGKGNTIYF; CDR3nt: TGTGCCAAATACCCAAGGGGTTACAGGGGGAAAGGAAACACCATATATTTT
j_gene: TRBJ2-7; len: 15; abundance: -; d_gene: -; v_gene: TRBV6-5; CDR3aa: CASSYSGATSYEQYF; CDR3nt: TGTGCCAGCAGTTACTCCGGGGCTACCTCCTACGAGCAGTACTTC
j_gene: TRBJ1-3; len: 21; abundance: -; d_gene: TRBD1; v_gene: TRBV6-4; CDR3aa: CASSDPRRWDRGRRAGNTIYF; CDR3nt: TGTGCCAGCAGTGACCCCCGCCGGTGGGACAGGGGGCGCCGGGCTGGAAACACCATATATTTT
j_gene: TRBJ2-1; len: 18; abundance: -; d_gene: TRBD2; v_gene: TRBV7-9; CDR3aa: CASSLPRGRAGSYNEQFF; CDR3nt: TGTGCCAGCAGCTTACCTCGCGGGAGGGCCGGGTCCTACAATGAGCAGTTCTTC
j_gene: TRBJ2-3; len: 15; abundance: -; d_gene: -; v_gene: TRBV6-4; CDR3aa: CASSDSMSAGDTQYF; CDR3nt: TGTGCCAGCAGTGACTCTATGTCCGCGGGGGATACGCAGTATTTT
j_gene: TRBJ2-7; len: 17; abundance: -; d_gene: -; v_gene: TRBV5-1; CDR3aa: CASCRDRTRLGPYEQYF; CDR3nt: TGCGCCAGCTGTCGGGACCGGACCCGGCTAGGTCCCTACGAGCAGTACTTC
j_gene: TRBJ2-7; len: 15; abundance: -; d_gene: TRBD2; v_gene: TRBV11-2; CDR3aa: CASSLLLAGAHEQYF; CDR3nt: TGTGCCAGCAGCTTATTACTAGCGGGAGCCCACGAGCAGTACTTC
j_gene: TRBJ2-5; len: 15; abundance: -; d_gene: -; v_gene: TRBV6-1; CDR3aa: CASIPAWLRGKTQYF; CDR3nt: TGTGCCAGCATTCCCGCTTGGCTCCGAGGGAAGACCCAGTACTTC
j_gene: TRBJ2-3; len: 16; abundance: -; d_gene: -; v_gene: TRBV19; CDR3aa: CASSISSRTSTDTQYF; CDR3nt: TGTGCCAGTAGTATATCGAGCCGGACTAGCACAGATACGCAGTATTTT
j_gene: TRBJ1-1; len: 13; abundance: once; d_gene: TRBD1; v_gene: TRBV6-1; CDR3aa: CASSRGLNTEAFF; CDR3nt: TGTGCCAGCAGTAGGGGGCTGAACACTGAAGCTTTCTTT
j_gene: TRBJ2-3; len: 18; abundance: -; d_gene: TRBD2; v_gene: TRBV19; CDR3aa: CASNAGQPGLAGLDTQYF; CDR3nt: TGTGCCAGTAACGCGGGACAGCCGGGACTAGCGGGATTAGATACGCAGTATTTT
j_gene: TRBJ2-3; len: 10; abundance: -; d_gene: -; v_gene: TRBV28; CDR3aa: CASKGITQYF; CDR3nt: TGTGCCAGCAAGGGCATAACGCAGTATTTT
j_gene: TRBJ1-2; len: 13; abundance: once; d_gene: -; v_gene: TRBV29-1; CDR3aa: CSVATGYNYGYTF; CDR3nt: TGCAGCGTCGCCACAGGGTATAACTATGGCTACACCTTC
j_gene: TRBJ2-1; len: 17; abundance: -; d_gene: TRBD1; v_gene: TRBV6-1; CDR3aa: CASSELAGGLSYNEQFF; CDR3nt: TGTGCCAGCAGTGAATTAGCAGGGGGCCTTTCCTACAATGAGCAGTTCTTC
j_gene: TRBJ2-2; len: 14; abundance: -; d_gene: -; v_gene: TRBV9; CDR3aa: CASSVAANTGELFF; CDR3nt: TGTGCCAGCAGCGTGGCCGCGAACACCGGGGAGCTGTTTTTT
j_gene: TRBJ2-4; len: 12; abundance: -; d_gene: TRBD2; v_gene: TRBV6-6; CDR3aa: CASSSERTSGYF; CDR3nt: TGTGCCAGCAGTTCGGAAAGGACTAGCGGGTACTTC
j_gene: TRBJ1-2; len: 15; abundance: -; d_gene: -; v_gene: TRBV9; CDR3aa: CASSVVGQGNYGYTF; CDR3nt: TGTGCCAGCAGCGTAGTGGGCCAGGGGAACTATGGCTACACCTTC
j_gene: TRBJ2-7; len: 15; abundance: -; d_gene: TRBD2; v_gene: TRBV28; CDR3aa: CASSFRVAGRAEQYF; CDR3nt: TGTGCCAGCAGTTTTCGAGTAGCGGGAAGAGCCGAGCAGTACTTC
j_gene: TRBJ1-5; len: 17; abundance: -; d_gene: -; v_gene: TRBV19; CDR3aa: CASSIGQIIGSNQPQHF; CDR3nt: TGTGCCAGTAGTATCGGCCAGATAATTGGTAGCAATCAGCCCCAGCATTTT
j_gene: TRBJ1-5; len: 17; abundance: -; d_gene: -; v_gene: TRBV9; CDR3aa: CASSRSEGDYSNQPQHF; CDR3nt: TGTGCCAGCAGTCGGAGCGAAGGGGACTATAGCAATCAGCCCCAGCATTTT
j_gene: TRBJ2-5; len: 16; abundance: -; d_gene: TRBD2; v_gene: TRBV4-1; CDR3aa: CASSQDSGRSGETQYF; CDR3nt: TGCGCCAGCAGCCAAGATAGCGGGAGGTCGGGGGAGACCCAGTACTTC
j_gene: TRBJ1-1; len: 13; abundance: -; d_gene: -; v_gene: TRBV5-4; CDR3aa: CASSPRRNTEAFF; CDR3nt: TGTGCCAGCAGCCCAAGACGGAACACTGAAGCTTTCTTT
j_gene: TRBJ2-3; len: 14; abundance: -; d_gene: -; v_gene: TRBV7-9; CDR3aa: CASRGGRSTDTQYF; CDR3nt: TGTGCCAGCAGAGGCGGGCGGAGCACAGATACGCAGTATTTT
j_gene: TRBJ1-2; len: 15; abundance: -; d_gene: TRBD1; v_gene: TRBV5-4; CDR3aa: CASSIRTGGDYGYTF; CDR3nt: TGTGCCAGCAGTATTAGGACAGGGGGAGACTATGGCTACACCTTC
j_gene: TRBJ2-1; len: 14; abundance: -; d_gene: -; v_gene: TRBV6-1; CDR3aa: CASSPGLHYNEQFF; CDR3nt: TGTGCCAGCAGTCCGGGACTTCACTACAATGAGCAGTTCTTC
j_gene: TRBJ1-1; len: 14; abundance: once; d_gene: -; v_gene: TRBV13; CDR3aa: CASSPMGSNTEAFF; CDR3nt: TGTGCCAGCAGCCCCATGGGCTCTAACACTGAAGCTTTCTTT
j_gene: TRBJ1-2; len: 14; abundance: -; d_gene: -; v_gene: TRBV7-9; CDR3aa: CASSLHRQTVGYTF; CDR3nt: TGTGCCAGCAGCTTACACCGGCAAACCGTAGGCTACACCTTC
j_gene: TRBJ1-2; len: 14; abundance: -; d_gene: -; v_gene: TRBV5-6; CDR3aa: CASSTVGEDYGYTF; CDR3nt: TGTGCCAGCAGTACGGTGGGGGAGGACTATGGCTACACCTTC
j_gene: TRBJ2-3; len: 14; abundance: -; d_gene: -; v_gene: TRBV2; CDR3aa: CASRSSLSTDTQYF; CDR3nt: TGTGCCAGCAGGTCTAGCCTAAGCACAGATACGCAGTATTTT
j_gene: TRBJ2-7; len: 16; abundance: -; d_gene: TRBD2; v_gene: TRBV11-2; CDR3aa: CASSLGGASGRYEQYF; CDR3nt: TGTGCCAGCAGCTTAGGGGGTGCTAGCGGGAGATACGAGCAGTACTTC
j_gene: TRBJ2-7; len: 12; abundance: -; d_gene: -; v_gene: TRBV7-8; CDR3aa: CASSAGAYEQYF; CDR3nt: TGTGCCAGCAGCGCCGGGGCATACGAGCAGTACTTC
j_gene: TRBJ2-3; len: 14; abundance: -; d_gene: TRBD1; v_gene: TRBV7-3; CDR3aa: CASSFSPGQGTQYF; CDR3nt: TGTGCCAGCAGCTTCTCGCCGGGACAGGGTACGCAGTATTTT
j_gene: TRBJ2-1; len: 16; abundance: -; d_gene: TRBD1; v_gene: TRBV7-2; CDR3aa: CASSLTTGTGGDEQFF; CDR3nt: TGTGCCAGCAGCCTTACCACCGGGACAGGGGGCGATGAGCAGTTCTTC
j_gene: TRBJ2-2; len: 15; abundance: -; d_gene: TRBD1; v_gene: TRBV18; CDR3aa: CASSRTGFLAGELFF; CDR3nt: TGTGCCAGCTCACGGACAGGCTTTTTAGCCGGGGAGCTGTTTTTT
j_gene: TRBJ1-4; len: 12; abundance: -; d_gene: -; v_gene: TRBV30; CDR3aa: CAWSVAGEKLFF; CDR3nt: TGTGCCTGGAGTGTAGCGGGGGAAAAACTGTTTTTT
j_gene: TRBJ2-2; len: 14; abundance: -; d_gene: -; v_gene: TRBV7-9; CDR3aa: CASPGGMNTGELFF; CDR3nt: TGTGCCAGCCCTGGGGGGATGAACACCGGGGAGCTGTTTTTT